The 26 T cell receptor beta chains below all came from one sample that was sequenced in a study of blood T cell repertoires in COVID-19. Clones were sequenced by immunoSEQ multiplex PCR, and TCRdb holds only the in-frame ones, with some missing. The sample consists of 150,000 or so clones, 65% to 85% of them appearing once. Sequencing input: PBMCs or T cells enriched from blood (not recorded which). Every receptor here comes from a man in his forties or fifties who had recovered from COVID-19.

V gene TRBV20-1 combines with J gene TRBJ2-7; 7 bases line up with TRBD1. Per the germline V gene, CDR1 is DFQATT and CDR2 is SNEGSKA (reference sequence). The V segment lost 4 bases and the J segment 6 bases; nucleotides outside the gene matches: 0. The CDR3 covers 10 residues. The CDR3 region has the DNA TGCAGTGCTACAGGGGGCGAGCAGTACGTC. Protein product: CSATGGEQYV.

This sequence joins TRBV4-1 and TRBJ2-7, with 8 positions matching TRBD2. The CDR3 loop spans 14 amino acids. V shed 3 bases, J shed 6 bases, and the junction held 7 bases outside the gene matches. CDR1 is MGHRA, CDR2 YSYEKL, per germline. The CDR3 here is CASSQPGTRGEQYF. CDR3 DNA: TGCGCCAGCAGCCAGCCCGGGACTAGAGGCGAGCAGTACTTC.

This chain links TRBV24-1 with TRBJ1-2; D is unresolved. This CDR3 comprises 13 residues. Germline-derived CDR1 and CDR2 are KGHDR and SFDVKD. Deletions cut 3 bases from V and 6 bases from J, with 10 bases between. CDR3 DNA: TGTGCCACCAGTGATGCGTCCGGGAATGGCTACACCTTC. It specifies CATSDASGNGYTF.

The V gene is TRBV5-1, the J gene TRBJ2-2, with a tentative D call TRBD1 (7 bases). Germline V gene data show CDR1 as SGHRS and CDR2 as YFSETQ. V was cut by 5 bases and J by 6 bases, with 14 bases left in between. The CDR3 sequence is 14 residues long. The DNA of the CDR3 is TGCGCCAGCAGTCGAGACAGGGAGGCCGGGGAGCTGTTTTTT. Its protein is CASSRDREAGELFF.

This clone has more than one count but fewer than ten. The chain couples TRBV19 to TRBJ1-5; TRBD1 aligns across 7 bases. J gave up 7 bases and V 6 bases, and 15 bases lay outside the gene matches. The CDR3 consists of 16 residues. The germline V gene has CDR1 LNHDA and CDR2 SQIVND (reference sequence). CDR3 DNA: TGTGCCAGTAGCCCCCTAAGGGGGCAGGGTCGGCAGCCCCAGCATTTT. Its translation is CASSPLRGQGRQPQHF.

The chain carries TRBV7-3 and TRBJ2-5; no clear D. CDR1 and CDR2 (germline): SGHTA, FQGTGA. V lost 4 bases to trimming and J lost 7 bases, with 13 bases between them. The CDR3 sequence is 13 residues long. The CDR3 DNA follows: TGTGCCAGCAGCTCGTCTCCCCTGAGGACCCAGTACTTC. Its protein product is CASSSSPLRTQYF.

The chain has TRBV5-4 and TRBJ1-4; 7 bases agree with TRBD1. The CDR3 totals 15 residues. Germline V CDR1 and CDR2: SGHNT, YYREEE (reference sequence). The V gene end was trimmed by 4 bases and the J gene end by 4 bases; junction bases not matched to a gene: 7. The CDR3 sequence is CASSPSGTDNEKLFF. For the CDR3, the DNA is TGTGCCAGCAGCCCCTCTGGGACAGATAATGAAAAACTGTTTTTT.

The chain employs TRBV3-1 (or the pseudogene TRBV3-2) and TRBJ1-6, with unresolved D. Trimming removed 1 base from V and 0 bases from J, with 13 bases in between. Germline values: CDR1 LGHDT, CDR2 YNNKEL (reference sequence). The CDR3 runs to 18 residues. CDR3 loop: CASSQGSGGSSYNSPLHF. The DNA of the CDR3 is TGTGCCAGCAGCCAAGGCAGTGGAGGGAGCTCCTATAATTCACCCCTCCACTTT.

V is TRBV5-1 and J is TRBJ1-4; TRBD1 matches 8 bases. V was clipped by 4 bases and J by 6 bases; unmatched bases: 14. The CDR3 contains 17 residues. Germline V CDR1 and CDR2: SGHRS, YFSETQ. CDR3 sequence: CASSLEDPTGADEKLFF. The CDR3 DNA sequence: TGCGCCAGCAGCCTGGAGGACCCGACAGGGGCAGATGAAAAACTGTTTTTT.

This clone was counted a few times. V and J are TRBV30 and TRBJ1-5; D unclear. The CDR3 has 13 amino acids. Trimming cost V 1 base and J 5 bases, with 9 bases left between them. CDR1 GTSNPN and CDR2 SVGIG come from the germline V gene (reference sequence). As DNA, the CDR3 is TGTGCCTGGAGTGAGGGAGCGTATCAGCCCCAGCATTTT. The encoded protein is CAWSEGAYQPQHF.

The chain employs TRBV6-1 and TRBJ2-7; 8 bases map to TRBD1. The junction had 4 bases not matched to a gene; V was cut back by 2 bases and J by 4 bases. Germline V gene lookup returns CDR1 MNHNS and CDR2 SASEGT. The CDR3 loop spans 14 amino acids. CDR3 in amino acids: CASSESTGGYEQYV. CDR3 nucleotides: TGTGCCAGCAGTGAATCTACAGGGGGATACGAGCAGTACGTC.

This clone was seen a handful of times. This rearrangement joins TRBV2 to TRBJ2-7, with D possibly TRBD2 on 6 matching bases. The CDR3 spans 14 residues. The V end lost 4 bases, the J end lost 6 bases, and 16 bases lay between the germline ends. The germline CDR1 and CDR2 sequences are SNHLY and FYNNEI. The CDR3 DNA reads TGTGCCAGCAGTGTGGGACTGGCCCTGCGCGAGCAGTACGTC. Amino acid sequence: CASSVGLALREQYV.

This clone was counted once. The rearrangement links TRBV5-1 to TRBJ2-3, with 7 bases lining up with TRBD2. Germline CDR1 reads SGHRS; CDR2 reads YFSETQ. Losses at the gene ends were 2 bases for V and 5 bases for J; bases not matched to a gene: 11. This CDR3 comprises 16 residues. The CDR3 region is CASSLGNGGSGDTQYF. The CDR3 DNA sequence: TGCGCCAGCAGCTTAGGGAACGGGGGGTCGGGAGATACGCAGTATTTT.

The gene calls are TRBV3-1 (or the pseudogene TRBV3-2) and TRBJ1-6, with D unclear. The length of the CDR3 is 14 residues. The V gene's germline CDR1 is LGHDT and CDR2 YNNKEL (reference sequence). The V end lost 4 bases, the J end lost 4 bases, and 8 bases lay between the germline ends. The CDR3 DNA is TGTGCCAGCAGCCCCCCCACATATAATTCACCCCTCCACTTT. It encodes CASSPPTYNSPLHF.

The gene calls are TRBV30 and TRBJ2-2, with a possible D match to TRBD2 (5 bases). The V end was cut by 5 bases, the J end by 4 bases, with 11 bases between. In germline, CDR1 is GTSNPN, CDR2 SVGIG (reference sequence). The CDR3 spans 13 residues. The CDR3 sequence is CAWRRGGTGELFF. CDR3 sequence (DNA): TGTGCCTGGCGCCGGGGTGGCACCGGGGAGCTGTTTTTT.

The chain couples TRBV5-3 to TRBJ2-2; D might be TRBD1 (7 bases). TRBV5-3 is assigned to the ORF class and has an uncertain function. V lost 6 bases and J 7 bases, leaving 22 bases between the germline ends. CDR3 length equals 16 residues. CDR3 DNA sequence: TGTGCCAGAACTTTACTTCAGGGGGGAGTTAGCGGGGAGCTGTTTTTT. Protein product: CARTLLQGGVSGELFF.

This chain links TRBV14 with TRBJ1-3, with a possible D match to TRBD1 (5 bases). The CDR3 is 15 residues long. Germline V gene data show CDR1 as SGHDN and CDR2 as FVKESK. Trimming took 1 base from V and 0 from J, leaving 7 bases between them. The CDR3 spells CASSQGTNSGNTIYF. DNA for the CDR3: TGTGCCAGCAGCCAAGGGACAAACTCTGGAAACACCATATATTTT.

This clone was seen a single time. The rearrangement links TRBV9 to TRBJ2-1; 7 bases align to TRBD2. The germline gives CDR1 SGDLS, CDR2 YYNGEE. CDR3 length equals 16 residues. The J segment lost 7 bases and the V segment lost 1 base, leaving 11 bases of the junction unmatched. The CDR3 spells CASSVRAGTIRNEQFF. The CDR3 bases are TGTGCCAGCAGCGTAAGGGCCGGGACTATAAGGAATGAGCAGTTCTTC.

The CDR3 spells CASSLAVNLVTGRFHEQYF. Here the CDR3 DNA reads TGTGCCAGCAGCTTGGCCGTAAATTTAGTGACAGGACGTTTCCACGAGCAGTACTTC. The chain employs TRBV5-6 and TRBJ2-7, with D possibly being TRBD1 (6 bases). The V end was cut by 0 bases, the J end by 5 bases, with 27 bases between. The CDR3 extends over 19 amino acids. CDR1 and CDR2 (germline): SGHDT, YYEEEE.

This clone appeared a single time. This sequence joins TRBV5-4 and TRBJ1-1; the D is unclear. In germline, CDR1 is SGHNT, CDR2 YYREEE (reference sequence). V was trimmed by 4 bases and J by 0 bases, leaving 19 bases between them. The CDR3 is made up of 17 amino acids. As DNA, the CDR3 is TGTGCCAGCAGCCCCGGTACACGAGGTGGCATGAACACTGAAGCTTTCTTT. It is translated as CASSPGTRGGMNTEAFF.

The chain is built from TRBV7-8 and TRBJ1-2; TRBD1 matches at 8 bases. CDR3 length: 15 amino acids. The V gene's germline CDR1 is SGHVS and CDR2 FQNEAQ. Unmatched junction bases numbered 6, after V lost 4 bases and J lost 2 bases. The CDR3 loop reads CASSSRGQGNYGYTF. CDR3 DNA: TGTGCCAGCAGCTCCCGAGGACAGGGCAACTATGGCTACACCTTC.

This chain uses TRBV7-3 with TRBJ2-7, with D possibly TRBD1 on 6 matching bases. V gave up 1 base and J gave up 6 bases, with 13 bases separating them. The CDR3 covers 14 residues. CDR1 is SGHTA, CDR2 FQGTGA, per germline. CDR3 sequence (DNA): TGTGCCAGCAGCTTAAACTCAGGGGCTATCGAGCAGTACTTC. Protein sequence: CASSLNSGAIEQYF.

This rearrangement joins TRBV11-3 to TRBJ2-3; D is perhaps TRBD2 (7 bases). This CDR3 spans 14 amino acids. V gave up 5 bases and J gave up 1 base, with 10 bases separating them. CDR1 SGHNT and CDR2 YENEEA come from the germline V gene. This CDR3 is CASSEGGGTDTQYF. In DNA, the CDR3 is TGTGCCAGCAGCGAAGGGGGGGGCACAGATACGCAGTATTTT.

CDR3 sequence (DNA): TGTGCCAGTAGTATCACGGACTATAGCTCTGGGGCCAACGTCCTGACTTTC. Translating it yields CASSITDYSSGANVLTF. V gene TRBV19 combines with J gene TRBJ2-6; TRBD2 might be the D (6 bases). Germline V CDR1 and CDR2: LNHDA, SQIVND (reference sequence). This CDR3 has 17 residues. Trimming took 3 bases from V and 0 from J, leaving 12 bases between them.

The chain couples TRBV30 to TRBJ2-1; weak D call: TRBD2 (6 bases). The CDR3 totals 15 residues. Germline V gives CDR1 GTSNPN, CDR2 SVGIG (reference sequence). The V end lost 4 bases, the J end lost 2 bases, and 15 bases lay between the germline ends. The CDR3 DNA follows: TGTGCCTGGAATCTAGGAGGGTACGCCTACAATGAGCAGTTCTTC. This codes for CAWNLGGYAYNEQFF.

As concerns this clone: The same CDR3 arises from other DNA sequences in this sample as well. This chain uses TRBV30 with TRBJ1-1, with D tentatively TRBD1 (5 bases). CDR1 is GTSNPN and CDR2 is SVGIG in the germline V gene (reference sequence). V was trimmed by 5 bases and J by 0 bases, leaving 7 bases between them. The CDR3 is 12 amino acids. In DNA, the CDR3 is TGTGCCTGGGACAGATTGAACACTGAAGCTTTCTTT. Amino acid sequence: CAWDRLNTEAFF.